What follows are 29 T cell receptor beta chains derived from one specimen sequenced in a study of cytomegalovirus exposure and HLA in healthy donors. The PCR had 60 Vbeta and 13 Jbeta primers. This table comes from immunoSEQ multiplex PCR, and its TCRdb copy is limited to in-frame clones, with some not included. Among about 200,000 clones, about 83% were seen once, and the ten largest hold about 1.8%. Sequenced sample: PBMCs. The receptors derive from a man aged 35 to 55 in good health and CMV-seropositive.

The chain joins TRBV7-9 to TRBJ1-1; D gene ambiguous. This CDR3 is 16 amino acids long. The germline V and J ends were trimmed by 3 bases and 1 base, with 15 bases remaining between them. Germline-derived CDR1 and CDR2 are SEHNR and FQNEAQ (reference sequence). The CDR3 loop is CASSFQSRGRNTEAFF. Here the CDR3 DNA reads TGTGCCAGCAGCTTCCAGAGTAGAGGCCGGAACACTGAAGCTTTCTTT. Full variable domain (remainder filled in from reference TRBV7-9 and TRBJ1-1): DTGVSQNPRHKITKRGQNVTFRCDPISEHNRLYWYRQTLGQGPEFLTYFQNEAQLEKSRLLSDRFSAERPKGSFSTLEIQRTEQGDSAMYLCASSFQSRGRNTEAFFGQGTRLTVV.

The chain couples TRBV28 to TRBJ2-3; D remains ambiguous. The CDR3 contains 12 residues. V gave up 1 base and J gave up 10 bases, with 9 bases separating them. The germline gives CDR1 MDHEN, CDR2 SYDVKM. The CDR3 DNA reads as TGTGCCAGCAGTTTATACGAGTCCGCGCAGTATTTT. It encodes CASSLYESAQYF.

V and J are TRBV29-1 and TRBJ1-1; TRBD1 agrees at 11 bases. This CDR3 is 15 amino acids long. Germline CDR1 and CDR2: SQVTM and ANQGSEA. J gave up 5 bases and V 7 bases, and 12 bases lay outside the gene matches. The CDR3 spells CSATGTGGRGTEAFF. The DNA for the CDR3 is TGCAGCGCCACCGGGACAGGGGGTAGAGGAACTGAAGCTTTCTTT.

The rearrangement uses TRBV7-2 and TRBJ2-3; 10 bases align to TRBD1. The CDR3 length is 15 residues. In germline, CDR1 is SGHTA, CDR2 FQGNSA. Trimming cost V 5 bases and J 2 bases; bases outside gene matches: 4. CDR3 residues: CASSRDRGNTDTQYF. The CDR3 bases are TGTGCCAGCAGCAGGGACAGGGGAAACACAGATACGCAGTATTTT.

The chain uses TRBV4-1 and TRBJ1-2, with D tentatively TRBD1 (6 bases). The length of the CDR3 is 13 residues. Looked up from germline, CDR1 is MGHRA and CDR2 is YSYEKL. Trimming pared 3 bases from V and 7 bases from J, leaving 12 bases between. CDR3 sequence: CASSHVHRVGYTF. Here the CDR3 DNA reads TGCGCCAGCAGCCATGTACACAGGGTTGGCTACACCTTC.

The V call is TRBV7-2, the J call TRBJ2-1; the D is unclear. The CDR3 runs to 14 residues. The germline V gene has CDR1 SGHTA and CDR2 FQGNSA. V was shortened by 5 bases and J by 8 bases, with 16 bases between the two germline ends. CDR3 bases: TGTGCCAGCAGCCCCTCCTCGGTGTCGGATGAGCAGTTCTTC. This gives the protein CASSPSSVSDEQFF. The entire variable domain, with the rest obtained from reference TRBV7-2 and TRBJ2-1, is as follows: GAGVSQSPSNKVTEKGKDVELRCDPISGHTALYWYRQSLGQGLEFLIYFQGNSAPDKSGLPSDRFSAERTGGSVSTLTIQRTQQEDSAVYLCASSPSSVSDEQFFGPGTRLTVL.

The gene calls are TRBV6-1 and TRBJ2-3, with 7 positions matching TRBD1. V dropped 1 base and J dropped 4; count of bases not matched to a gene: 8. CDR3 length: 16 amino acids. Germline V gives CDR1 MNHNS, CDR2 SASEGT. DNA of the CDR3: TGTGCCAGCAGTGAAGGGAACAGGGGTAGCGCAGATACGCAGTATTTT. Translation: CASSEGNRGSADTQYF.

For this clone: Germline is not matched at one junction end, which may reflect a read error. CDR3 sequence reads: CASSISGTSEKLFF. DNA of the CDR3: TGTGCCAGTAGTATAAGCGGCACTAGTGAAAAACTGTTTTTT. This sequence joins TRBV19 and TRBJ1-4, with D hard to call. CDR3 length equals 14 residues. Germline lookup yields CDR1 LNHDA and CDR2 SQIVND (reference sequence).

The rearrangement joins TRBV4-2 to TRBJ2-5; 7 nucleotides align to TRBD2. The CDR3 consists of 16 residues. CDR1 is LGHNA and CDR2 is YNFKEQ in the germline V gene. V lost 0 bases, J lost 11 bases, and 15 bases stayed unmatched. CDR3 in DNA: TGTGCCAGCAGCCAAGAGTCTAGCGGTGGTCGGTTGGAGCAGTACTTC. Protein product: CASSQESSGGRLEQYF.

This chain joins TRBV7-7 and TRBJ2-5; the match to TRBD2 covers 9 bases. Germline values: CDR1 SSHAT, CDR2 FNYEAQ (reference sequence). This CDR3 has 17 amino acids. V lost 1 base, J lost 4 bases, and 10 bases stayed unmatched. The CDR3 DNA sequence: TGTGCCAGCAGCTTAGGAAGGGGCGGGAGGGCCGGAGAGACCCAGTACTTC. Translated: CASSLGRGGRAGETQYF.

This chain uses TRBV9 with TRBJ2-7, with D possibly matching TRBD2 (6 bases). Germline V CDR1 and CDR2: SGDLS, YYNGEE. This CDR3 is built from 13 residues. V lost 1 base to trimming and J lost 4 bases, with 9 bases between them. CDR3 region: CASSVHSGYEQYF. CDR3 nucleotides: TGTGCCAGCAGCGTACATAGCGGTTACGAGCAGTACTTC.

The rearrangement joins TRBV5-1 to TRBJ2-1, with a tentative D call TRBD2 (6 bases). V gave up 1 base and J gave up 0 bases, with 8 bases separating them. The CDR3 consists of 15 residues. The V gene's germline CDR1 is SGHRS and CDR2 YFSETQ. The CDR3: CASSLFGSSYNEQFF. The CDR3 DNA follows: TGCGCCAGCAGCTTGTTCGGGAGCTCCTACAATGAGCAGTTCTTC.

The gene calls are TRBV28 and TRBJ2-1; 7 bases agree with TRBD1. V lost 3 bases to trimming and J lost 0 bases; unmatched junction nucleotides: 5. Germline V gene sequence: CDR1 MDHEN, CDR2 SYDVKM. The CDR3 is 16 amino acids. The CDR3 DNA is TGTGCCAGCAGTTTTCACAGGGGATCCTCCTACAATGAGCAGTTCTTC. Translated: CASSFHRGSSYNEQFF.

This clone has only one observation. This rearrangement joins TRBV5-6 to TRBJ1-1, with 9 positions matching TRBD1. The CDR3 is 17 amino acids. Trimming at V came to 1 base and at J to 2 bases, leaving 9 bases not matched to a gene. Germline V CDR1 and CDR2: SGHDT, YYEEEE. The CDR3 loop reads CASSLRRGQGLNTEAFF. The DNA for the CDR3 is TGTGCCAGCAGCTTGAGAAGGGGACAGGGTTTAAACACTGAAGCTTTCTTT. The variable domain in full, completed from reference TRBV5-6 and TRBJ1-1, reads DAGVTQSPTHLIKTRGQQVTLRCSPKSGHDTVSWYQQALGQGPQFIFQYYEEEERQRGNFPDRFSGHQFPNYSSELNVNALLLGDSALYLCASSLRRGQGLNTEAFFGQGTRLTVV.

This clone was counted only a few times. J is TRBJ2-7 and V is TRBV5-6, with 8 nucleotides matching TRBD1. The J segment lost 2 bases and the V segment lost 1 base, leaving 14 bases of the junction unmatched. Germline V gene lookup returns CDR1 SGHDT and CDR2 YYEEEE. The CDR3 runs to 18 residues. Here the CDR3 reads CASSLFTLVTGATYEQYF. In DNA form, the CDR3 reads TGTGCCAGCAGCTTGTTTACTCTAGTGACAGGGGCCACCTACGAGCAGTACTTC.

The genes are TRBV7-6 and TRBJ2-1; tentatively, D is TRBD2 (6 bases). There are 14 residues in the CDR3. Germline V CDR1 and CDR2: SGHVS, FNYEAQ. V lost 3 bases and J 0 bases, leaving 6 bases between the germline ends. The CDR3 is CASSFGSSYNEQFF. For the CDR3, the DNA is TGTGCCAGCAGCTTCGGGAGCTCCTACAATGAGCAGTTCTTC.

The J gene is TRBJ2-3, the V gene TRBV6-5, with 8 nucleotides matching TRBD1. Germline loops: CDR1 MNHEY, CDR2 SVGAGI. The CDR3 is made up of 14 amino acids. The J segment lost 5 bases and the V segment lost 6 bases, leaving 7 bases of the junction unmatched. The CDR3 DNA follows: TGTGCCAGCAGGCCGGACAGGGTAGTAGATACGCAGTATTTT. It translates to CASRPDRVVDTQYF.

The rearrangement links TRBV6-5 to TRBJ1-2; 7 bases line up with TRBD1. The CDR3 spans 13 residues. Per germline, CDR1 MNHEY and CDR2 SVGAGI. The trim removed 9 bases at V and 4 bases at J, leaving 8 bases unmatched. CDR3 loop: CASIGDRAYGYTF. CDR3 in DNA: TGTGCCAGTATAGGAGACAGGGCCTATGGCTACACCTTC.

The V call is TRBV9, the J call TRBJ2-7; 13 nucleotides agree with TRBD2. The CDR3 covers 17 residues. The junction had 13 bases not matched to a gene; V was cut back by 3 bases and J by 7 bases. The germline V gene encodes CDR1 SGDLS and CDR2 YYNGEE. CDR3 DNA: TGTGCCAGCAGCGGGGGGGGACTAGCGGGATCATACGTGGAGCAGTACTTC. Encoded protein: CASSGGGLAGSYVEQYF.

This chain links TRBV15 with TRBJ2-5; 8 nucleotides agree with TRBD2. The V segment lost 5 bases and the J segment 5 bases; nucleotides outside the gene matches: 7. This CDR3 has 14 residues. Germline-derived CDR1 and CDR2 are LNHNV and YYDKDF (reference sequence). CDR3 sequence: CATSGTSGGETQYF. In nucleotides, the CDR3 is TGTGCCACCAGCGGCACTAGCGGTGGGGAGACCCAGTACTTC.

The chain is built from TRBV28 and TRBJ2-7; 8 nucleotides match TRBD1. The CDR3 runs 15 residues. Trimming cost V 5 bases and J 3 bases; bases outside gene matches: 9. Looked up from germline, CDR1 is MDHEN and CDR2 is SYDVKM. CDR3 bases: TGTGCCAGCAGTCCGTCCGGGACAGGCAACTACGAGCAGTACTTC. Its protein is CASSPSGTGNYEQYF.

This clone was detected once. The gene calls are TRBV9 and TRBJ2-7; 9 bases are shared with TRBD1. The CDR3 is 14 amino acids. Germline assignment: CDR1 SGDLS and CDR2 YYNGEE. The trim removed 4 bases at V and 4 bases at J, leaving 6 bases unmatched. CDR3 sequence (DNA): TGTGCCAGCAGCACGGGACAGGGACGTTACGAGCAGTACTTC. Protein: CASSTGQGRYEQYF.

This clone occurred a few times. The chain couples TRBV19 to TRBJ1-2; D gene unclear. Germline CDR1 LNHDA, CDR2 SQIVND (reference sequence). CDR3 length: 16 residues. The V end lost 5 bases, the J end lost 4 bases, and 20 bases lay between the germline ends. CDR3 nucleotides: TGTGCCAGTAGTCCCCTCTTGGAGAGCAGATTCTATGGCTACACCTTC. This translates into CASSPLLESRFYGYTF.

The gene calls are TRBV5-1 and TRBJ1-2; D gene ambiguous. The germline gives CDR1 SGHRS, CDR2 YFSETQ. The CDR3 covers 13 residues. V was trimmed by 2 bases and J by 1 base, leaving 6 bases between them. CDR3 DNA: TGCGCCAGCAGCTTCGGAGATAACTATGGCTACACCTTC. Its translation: CASSFGDNYGYTF.

This chain joins TRBV4-1 and TRBJ2-5; 9 nucleotides agree with TRBD1. The germline V gene encodes CDR1 MGHRA and CDR2 YSYEKL. The CDR3 length is 15 residues. The V segment lost 2 bases and the J segment 5 bases; nucleotides outside the gene matches: 6. CDR3 DNA: TGCGCCAGCAGCCAAAGCACAGGGGGCGGTGAGACCCAGTACTTC. Residues: CASSQSTGGGETQYF.

This clone was observed a handful of times. The chain combines TRBV5-1 with TRBJ2-1; the D gene is possibly TRBD2 (5 bases). Trimming took 4 bases from V and 5 from J, leaving 16 bases between them. Germline values: CDR1 SGHRS, CDR2 YFSETQ. This CDR3 has 15 amino acids. The CDR3: CASSPGSTGNNEQFF. CDR3 coding DNA: TGCGCCAGCAGCCCGGGATCGACTGGAAACAATGAGCAGTTCTTC.

The gene calls are TRBV5-1 and TRBJ1-1, with TRBD1 matching over 7 bases. Germline assignment: CDR1 SGHRS and CDR2 YFSETQ. This CDR3 contains 15 residues. Unmatched junction bases numbered 9, after V lost 0 bases and J lost 7 bases. CDR3 region: CASSLGGQEKGEAFF. The CDR3 nucleotides are TGCGCCAGCAGCTTGGGAGGACAGGAAAAGGGTGAAGCTTTCTTT.

This chain uses TRBV27 with TRBJ2-1, with a possible D match to TRBD2 (5 bases). With 7 bases removed from V and 7 bases from J, the gap between germline ends came to 8 bases. Germline V lookup: CDR1 MNHEY, CDR2 SMNVEV (reference sequence). The CDR3 sequence is 11 residues long. As DNA, the CDR3 is TGTGCCAGCAACGAGGGAAATGAGCAGTTCTTC. Its translation: CASNEGNEQFF.

V gene TRBV29-1 combines with J gene TRBJ1-1; 9 positions agree with TRBD1. The CDR3 consists of 13 residues. The germline gives CDR1 SQVTM, CDR2 ANQGSEA. V lost 3 bases, J lost 6 bases, and 5 bases stayed unmatched. The DNA of the CDR3 is TGCAGCGTTGATTCGGACAGGGGCCCTGAAGCTTTCTTT. This codes for CSVDSDRGPEAFF.